These T cell receptor beta chains were read from a single sample in a study of regulatory T cells in long-lasting Graves disease. TCRdb re-called the multiplex PCR reads through MiXCR, storing one row per CDR3 protein. Seen here are about 470,000 distinct CDR3 sequences, around a fifth observed once, and the top ten hold roughly 7%. Sequencing was performed on peripheral blood mononuclear cells (PBMCs), taken when the disease was refractory, from a patient treated with antithyroid drugs. The receptors originated from a female donor with Graves disease. Each CDR3 is given with its conserved first and last residue. A D gene is named only where the DNA matches it firmly. The size field is filled for only some rows; it gives once, few, many or a size class.

TRBJ2-7 | TRBV6-9 | . | . | CASSYLTSGGSSYEQYF | TGTGCCAGCAGTTACTTGACCTCTGGGGGGTCCTCCTACGAGCAGTACTTC
TRBJ1-1 | TRBV10-3 | . | few | CAISGEQVSEAFF | TGTGCCATCAGCGGCGAACAGGTTTCTGAAGCTTTCTTT
TRBJ1-5 | TRBV7-4 | . | . | CASSQTKTGTNQPQHF | TGTGCCAGCAGCCAAACCAAGACAGGAACCAATCAGCCCCAGCATTTT
TRBJ2-7 | TRBV11-2 | . | many | CASSAQYTGPTYEQYF | TGTGCCAGCAGCGCGCAATACACGGGACCGACCTACGAGCAGTACTTC
TRBJ1-4 | TRBV5-6 | . | few | CASSLVGRPNEKLFF | TGTGCCAGCAGCTTGGTAGGGAGACCGAATGAAAAACTGTTTTTT
TRBJ1-1 | TRBV6-1 | TRBD1 | many | CASRPDRGHMNTEAFF | TGTGCCAGCAGACCGGACAGGGGGCACATGAACACTGAAGCTTTCTTT
TRBJ2-1 | TRBV11-2 | TRBD1 | . | CATTPGTGRSMSGYNEQFF | TGTGCCACCACCCCGGGGACAGGCCGCTCAATGTCGGGCTACAATGAGCAGTTCTTC
TRBJ2-5 | TRBV4-1 | . | many | CASSQVWGGKETQYF | TGCGCCAGCAGCCAAGTGTGGGGGGGCAAGGAGACCCAGTACTTC
TRBJ1-4 | TRBV7-9 | . | . | CASSPYGSTNEKLFF | TGTGCCAGCAGTCCGTACGGATCAACTAATGAAAAACTGTTTTTT
TRBJ2-7 | TRBV3-1 | . | . | CASSQDSVYEQYF | TGTGCCAGCAGCCAAGATAGCGTCTACGAGCAGTACTTC
TRBJ2-5 | TRBV29-1 | TRBD1 | few | CSVDGQGPETQYF | TGCAGCGTGGATGGACAGGGGCCAGAGACCCAGTACTTC
TRBJ1-2 | TRBV28 | . | many | CASSHPGGLYTF | TGTGCCAGCAGCCACCCCGGGGGCCTCTACACCTTC
TRBJ2-5 | TRBV7-6 | TRBD2 | many | CASSVPTGRGGETQYF | TGTGCCAGCAGCGTACCTACCGGGCGGGGAGGGGAGACCCAGTACTTC
TRBJ1-3 | TRBV28 | . | once | CASRPSPGTTGTTIYF | TGTGCCAGCAGACCTTCCCCAGGGACAACTGGAACCACCATATATTTT
TRBJ2-7 | TRBV2 | TRBD2 | . | CASSPGLAGSSYEQYF | TGTGCCAGCAGCCCGGGACTAGCGGGGAGTTCCTACGAGCAGTACTTC
TRBJ2-5 | TRBV18 | . | few | CASSPRVTGKGRTQYF | TGTGCCAGCTCACCACGAGTAACAGGCAAAGGGCGGACCCAGTACTTC
TRBJ2-6 | TRBV5-1 | . | few | CASSADVSSGANVLTF | TGCGCCAGCAGCGCGGACGTTAGCTCTGGGGCCAACGTCCTGACTTTC
TRBJ2-3 | TRBV20-1 | TRBD2 | once | CSASPLAGSTDTQYF | TGCAGTGCTAGTCCGCTAGCGGGGAGCACAGATACGCAGTATTTT
TRBJ2-7 | TRBV28 | . | . | CASSSEIPSPYEQYF | TGTGCCAGCAGCTCCGAAATCCCGAGCCCCTACGAGCAGTACTTC
TRBJ2-5 | TRBV28 | TRBD2 | many | CASRGLHQETQYF | TGTGCCAGCAGGGGACTACACCAAGAGACCCAGTACTTC
TRBJ2-5 | TRBV6-1 | TRBD1 | many | CASRGTGTGKKETQYF | TGTGCCAGCAGGGGAACCGGGACAGGGAAAAAAGAGACCCAGTACTTC
TRBJ1-1 | TRBV4-3 | . | . | CASSLKEGRTEAFF | TGCGCCAGCAGCCTGAAAGAGGGTCGGACTGAAGCTTTCTTT